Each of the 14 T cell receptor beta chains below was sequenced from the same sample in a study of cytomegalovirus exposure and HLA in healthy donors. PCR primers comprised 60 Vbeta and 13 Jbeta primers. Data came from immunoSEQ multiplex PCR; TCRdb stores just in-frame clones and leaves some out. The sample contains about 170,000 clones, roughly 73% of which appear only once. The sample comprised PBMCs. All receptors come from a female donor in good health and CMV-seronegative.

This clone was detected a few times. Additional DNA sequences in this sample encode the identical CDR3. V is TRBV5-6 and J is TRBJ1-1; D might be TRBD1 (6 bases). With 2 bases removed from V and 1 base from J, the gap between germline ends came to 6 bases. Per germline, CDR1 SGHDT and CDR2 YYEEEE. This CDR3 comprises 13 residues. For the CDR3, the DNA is TGTGCCAGCAGCTTAGGGGGGAACACTGAAGCTTTCTTT. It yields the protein CASSLGGNTEAFF.

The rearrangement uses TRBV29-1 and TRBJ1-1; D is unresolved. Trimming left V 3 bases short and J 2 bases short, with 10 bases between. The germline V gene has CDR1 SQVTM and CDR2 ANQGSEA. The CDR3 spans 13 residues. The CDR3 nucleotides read TGCAGCGTTGAGGGCAGAGCCAACACTGAAGCTTTCTTT. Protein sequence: CSVEGRANTEAFF.

In nucleotides, the CDR3 is TGTGCCAGCAGCATACTAGCGGGGGGAGACTACGAGCAGTACTTC. It specifies CASSILAGGDYEQYF. The rearrangement uses TRBV11-2 and TRBJ2-7, with 12 positions matching TRBD2. Germline trimming cut 5 bases from V and 3 bases from J; bases unmatched to any gene: 5. The CDR3 totals 15 residues. CDR1 is SGHAT, CDR2 FQNNGV, per germline.

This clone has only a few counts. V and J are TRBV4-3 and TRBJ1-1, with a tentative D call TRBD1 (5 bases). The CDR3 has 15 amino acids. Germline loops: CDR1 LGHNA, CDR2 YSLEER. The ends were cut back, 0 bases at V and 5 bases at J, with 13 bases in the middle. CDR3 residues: CASSQDLPGGTEAFF. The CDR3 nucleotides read TGCGCCAGCAGCCAAGATTTGCCGGGGGGGACTGAAGCTTTCTTT.

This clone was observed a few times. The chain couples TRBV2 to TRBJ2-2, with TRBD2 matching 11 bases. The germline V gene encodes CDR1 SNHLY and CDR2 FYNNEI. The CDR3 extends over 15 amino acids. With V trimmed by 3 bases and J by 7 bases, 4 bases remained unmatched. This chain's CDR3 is CASSDTLAGVGELFF. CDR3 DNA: TGTGCCAGCAGTGATACACTAGCGGGAGTCGGGGAGCTGTTTTTT. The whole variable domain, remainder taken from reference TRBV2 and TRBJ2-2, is EPEVTQTPSHQVTQMGQEVILRCVPISNHLYFYWYRQILGQKVEFLVSFYNNEISEKSEIFDDQFSVERPDGSNFTLKIRSTKLEDSAMYFCASSDTLAGVGELFFGEGSRLTVL.

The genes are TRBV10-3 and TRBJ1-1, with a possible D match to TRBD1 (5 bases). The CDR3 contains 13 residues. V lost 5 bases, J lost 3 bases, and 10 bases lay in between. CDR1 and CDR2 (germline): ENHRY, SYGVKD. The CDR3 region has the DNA TGTGCCATCAGTCAAGGGGTGGACACTGAAGCTTTCTTT. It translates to CAISQGVDTEAFF.

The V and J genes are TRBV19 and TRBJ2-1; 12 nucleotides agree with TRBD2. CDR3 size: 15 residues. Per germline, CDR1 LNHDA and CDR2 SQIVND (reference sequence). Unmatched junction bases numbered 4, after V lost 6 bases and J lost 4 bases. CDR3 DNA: TGTGCCAGTAGGTTGACTAGCGGGGGTTACAATGAGCAGTTCTTC. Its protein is CASRLTSGGYNEQFF.

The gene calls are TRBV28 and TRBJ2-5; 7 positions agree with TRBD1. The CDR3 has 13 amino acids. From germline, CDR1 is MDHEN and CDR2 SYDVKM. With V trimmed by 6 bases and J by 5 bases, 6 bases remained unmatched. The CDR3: CASSAGGLETQYF. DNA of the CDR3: TGTGCCAGCAGCGCAGGGGGATTGGAGACCCAGTACTTC.

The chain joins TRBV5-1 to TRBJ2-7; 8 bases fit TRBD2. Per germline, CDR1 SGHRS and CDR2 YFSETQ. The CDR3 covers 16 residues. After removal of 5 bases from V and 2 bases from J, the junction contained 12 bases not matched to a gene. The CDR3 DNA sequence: TGCGCCAGCAGATCCACTTTGGCGGGAGGTCCCTACGAGCAGTACTTC. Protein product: CASRSTLAGGPYEQYF.

CDR3 DNA sequence: TGCGCCAGCAGCTTGCGACAGGGCTCCTACAATGAGCAGTTCTTC. It is translated as CASSLRQGSYNEQFF. The chain links TRBV5-1 to TRBJ2-1, with TRBD1 matching over 7 bases. J lost 0 bases, V lost 1 base, and 1 base had no gene match. Germline CDR1 SGHRS, CDR2 YFSETQ. The length of the CDR3 is 15 residues. Full variable domain (rest looked up from reference TRBV5-1 and TRBJ2-1): KAGVTQTPRYLIKTRGQQVTLSCSPISGHRSVSWYQQTPGQGLQFLFEYFSETQRNKGNFPGRFSGRQFSNSRSEMNVSTLELGDSALYLCASSLRQGSYNEQFFGPGTRLTVL.

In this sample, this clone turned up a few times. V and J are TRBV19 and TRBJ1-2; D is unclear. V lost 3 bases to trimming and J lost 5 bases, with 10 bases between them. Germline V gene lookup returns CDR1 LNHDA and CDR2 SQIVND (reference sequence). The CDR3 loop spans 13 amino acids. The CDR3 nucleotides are TGTGCCAGTAGTATGAGGGCTGAGTATGGCTACACCTTC. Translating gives CASSMRAEYGYTF.

CDR3 loop: CASSLGGEVMDTQYF. The CDR3 DNA reads TGTGCCAGCAGCTTAGGAGGGGAGGTCATGGATACGCAGTATTTT. The rearrangement uses TRBV7-2 and TRBJ2-3; D possibly corresponds to TRBD2 (6 bases). The CDR3 length is 15 residues. Germline lookup yields CDR1 SGHTA and CDR2 FQGNSA. V lost 1 base and J lost 6, with 14 bases in between. Full variable domain (remainder filled in from reference TRBV7-2 and TRBJ2-3): GAGVSQSPSNKVTEKGKDVELRCDPISGHTALYWYRQSLGQGLEFLIYFQGNSAPDKSGLPSDRFSAERTGGSVSTLTIQRTQQEDSAVYLCASSLGGEVMDTQYFGPGTRLTVL.

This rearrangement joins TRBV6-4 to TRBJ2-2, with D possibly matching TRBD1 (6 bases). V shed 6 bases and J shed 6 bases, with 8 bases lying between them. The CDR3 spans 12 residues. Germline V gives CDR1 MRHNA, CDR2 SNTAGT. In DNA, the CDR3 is TGTGCCAGCAGCCCAGGGGCCGGGGAGCTGTTTTTT. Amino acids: CASSPGAGELFF.

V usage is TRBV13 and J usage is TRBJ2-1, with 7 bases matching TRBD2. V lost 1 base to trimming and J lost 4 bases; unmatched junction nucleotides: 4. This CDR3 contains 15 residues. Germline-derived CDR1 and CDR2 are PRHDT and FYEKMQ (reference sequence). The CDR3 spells CASSLEGSGYNEQFF. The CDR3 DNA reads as TGTGCCAGCAGCTTAGAGGGTAGCGGGTACAATGAGCAGTTCTTC.